The TCR beta chain described here comes from a study of beta chain features in type 1 diabetes. Study overall: When patients were set against healthy donors, age, gender and cell yields were similar. The study, taken as a whole, reports: The study found moderately but significantly shorter TCRB CDR3s in all four CD4+ subsets of Type 1 diabetes patients.

This clone was recorded a few times. Its antigen is undetermined. Investigators reverse transcribed all isolated RNA, so they sequenced expressed TCRB transcripts. The data were produced by immunoSEQ multiplex PCR, yet TCRdb's version contains in-frame clones alone and is incomplete. The data contain hundreds of thousands of clones, roughly an eighth of them seen just once; the ten biggest clones take up approximately 0.043%. Trimming took 0 bases from V and 5 from J, leaving 14 bases between them. CDR3 size: 15 residues. The V gene's germline CDR1 is MNHEY and CDR2 SVGAGI. This TCR was sampled from a man between 18 and 29 years old with type 1 diabetes. V gene TRBV6-5 combines with J gene TRBJ2-7; TRBD1 might be the D (6 bases). The material sequenced was naive CD4+ T cells from blood. CDR3 sequence: CASSYSSGVKNEQYF. Written as DNA, the CDR3 is TGTGCCAGCAGTTACTCGTCAGGGGTTAAGAACGAGCAGTACTTC.